The rows below give T cell receptor beta chains drawn from one sample of a study of blood T cell repertoires in COVID-19. Clones were sequenced by immunoSEQ multiplex PCR, and TCRdb holds only the in-frame ones, with some missing. The sample contains over 150,000 clones, around 81% of which appear only once. Material for sequencing was peripheral blood. The receptors here all came from a man aged 65 to 79 with active or convalescent COVID-19. The CDR3 runs from the conserved cysteine through the conserved F or W. D genes are given only for firm matches. Only part of the rows carry a size: once, few, many, or a class if the clone is expanded.

TRBV18	once	-	TRBJ2-5	CASSPEGQRETQYF	TGTGCCAGCTCACCGGAGGGTCAACGAGAGACCCAGTACTTC
TRBV6-5	-	-	TRBJ1-5	CASSYARYQPQHF	TGTGCCAGCAGTTACGCGCGCTATCAGCCCCAGCATTTT
TRBV5-5	-	TRBD1	TRBJ1-1	CASSGLDRANTEAFF	TGTGCCAGCAGCGGATTGGACAGGGCGAACACTGAAGCTTTCTTT
TRBV6-5	-	TRBD1	TRBJ2-3	CASRDRGLRTDTQYF	TGTGCCAGCAGAGACAGGGGGCTACGAACAGATACGCAGTATTTT
TRBV7-2	-	-	TRBJ2-5	CASSGRGPDQETQYF	TGTGCCAGCAGCGGAAGAGGGCCAGATCAAGAGACCCAGTACTTC
TRBV18	-	-	TRBJ1-6	CASSPRTDNSPLHF	TGTGCCAGCTCACCAAGGACAGATAATTCACCCCTCCACTTT
TRBV28	once	-	TRBJ2-4	CASSSPAGTSKNIQYF	TGTGCCAGCAGTTCCCCCGCCGGGACTTCTAAAAACATTCAGTACTTC
TRBV7-2	-	TRBD2	TRBJ2-5	CASSLATTSGGQETQYF	TGTGCCAGCAGCTTAGCGACAACTAGCGGGGGGCAAGAGACCCAGTACTTC
TRBV10-3	-	-	TRBJ1-6	CAISEPTDRYSPLHF	TGTGCCATCAGTGAGCCTACGGACAGATATTCACCCCTCCACTTT
TRBV19	-	-	TRBJ2-7	CASTVRLDTYEQYF	TGTGCCAGTACAGTTCGACTGGATACCTACGAGCAGTACTTC
TRBV6-2/TRBV6-3	-	-	TRBJ1-5	CASSPWGDQPQHF	TGTGCCAGCAGCCCCTGGGGGGATCAGCCCCAGCATTTT
TRBV7-2	-	-	TRBJ1-3	CASTPGGSGNTIYF	TGTGCCAGCACCCCGGGAGGCTCTGGAAACACCATATATTTT
TRBV18	-	TRBD1	TRBJ2-3	CASQVDRDADTQYF	TGTGCCAGCCAGGTTGACAGGGATGCAGATACGCAGTATTTT
TRBV5-4	-	-	TRBJ2-7	CASSRQSYEQYF	TGTGCCAGCAGCAGACAATCCTACGAGCAGTACTTC
TRBV7-2	-	TRBD1	TRBJ2-2	CASSLVGTEVTGELFF	TGTGCCAGCAGCTTAGTTGGGACAGAAGTTACCGGGGAACTGTTTTTT
TRBV7-9	-	TRBD2	TRBJ2-2	CASSLSRLAGGRNTGELFF	TGTGCCAGCAGCTTAAGTCGACTAGCGGGAGGCCGGAACACCGGGGAGCTGTTTTTT
TRBV7-2	-	-	TRBJ1-1	CASSPPGGPRVVNTEAFF	TGTGCCAGCAGCCCCCCGGGAGGGCCTCGAGTCGTGAACACTGAAGCTTTCTTT
TRBV4-1	once	-	TRBJ2-7	CASSLTRDSIYEQYF	TGCGCCAGCAGCCTCACGCGGGACAGCATATACGAGCAGTACTTC
TRBV29-1	-	-	TRBJ1-1	CSVAGGQNTEAFF	TGCAGCGTGGCTGGGGGACAAAACACTGAAGCTTTCTTT
TRBV28	-	TRBD1	TRBJ1-5	CASSSQGARQPQHF	TGTGCCAGCAGTTCACAGGGGGCTAGGCAGCCCCAGCATTTT
TRBV29-1	-	-	TRBJ2-5	CSVESRGETQYF	TGCAGCGTTGAATCCAGAGGCGAGACCCAGTACTTC
TRBV18	-	TRBD1	TRBJ2-7	CASSPVTGASYEQYF	TGTGCCAGCTCACCGGTGACAGGGGCTTCCTACGAGCAGTACTTC
TRBV18	-	TRBD1	TRBJ2-7	CASSPRDRGTYEQYF	TGTGCCAGCTCACCTCGGGACAGGGGAACCTACGAGCAGTACTTC
TRBV5-4	-	TRBD1	TRBJ2-5	CASSRQGTGDETQYF	TGTGCCAGCAGCCGACAAGGGACAGGGGATGAGACCCAGTACTTC